The 4 T cell receptor beta chains given below trace back to one sample, sequenced in a study of blood T cell repertoires in COVID-19. Sequenced by immunoSEQ multiplex PCR; TCRdb stores in-frame clones only, minus some. The table shows under 450,000 clones, with 80% to 90% occurring only once. The sample comprised peripheral blood. All receptors come from a woman aged 55-70 years with COVID-19, enrolled during active disease.

This clone was picked up one time. The chain employs TRBV27 and TRBJ2-2; TRBD1 is a possible D gene (5 bases). Germline V gene sequence: CDR1 MNHEY, CDR2 SMNVEV (reference sequence). With 3 bases removed from V and 4 bases from J, the gap between germline ends came to 15 bases. The CDR3 totals 16 residues. CDR3 nucleotides: TGTGCCAGCAGTTTTTCTGGCAGGGTGATCACCGGGGAGCTGTTTTTT. This encodes CASSFSGRVITGELFF.

The rearrangement links TRBV12-5 to TRBJ1-2; 11 nucleotides line up with TRBD1. Germline-derived CDR1 and CDR2 are LGHNT and FRNRAP. The CDR3 consists of 16 residues. Trimming took 2 bases from V and 7 from J; bases not matched to a gene: 9. The CDR3 is CASGLRLGTGGGGYTF. The CDR3 DNA reads TGTGCTAGTGGTTTGAGGCTGGGGACAGGGGGAGGTGGCTACACCTTC.

This chain links TRBV10-1 with TRBJ2-7; TRBD1 is a possible D gene (6 bases). The CDR3 spans 14 residues. The V gene's germline CDR1 is WNHNN and CDR2 SYGVQD (reference sequence). V was pared by 3 bases and J by 3 bases, with 12 bases between. As DNA, the CDR3 is TGCGCCAGCAGTGAAGTCAGGGGTGGCTACGAGCAGTACTTC. Encoded protein: CASSEVRGGYEQYF.

The chain couples TRBV19 to TRBJ1-2, with 7 positions matching TRBD1. This CDR3 is built from 15 residues. With 4 bases clipped from V and 5 bases from J, the junction kept 10 bases outside the gene matches. CDR1 and CDR2 from the germline V gene are LNHDA and SQIVND (reference sequence). The CDR3, as DNA: TGTGCCAGTAGTAGGGTCCAGGGGGATCGGTATGGCTACACCTTC. It specifies CASSRVQGDRYGYTF. Full variable domain (outside the CDR3, taken from reference TRBV19 and TRBJ1-2): DGGITQSPKYLFRKEGQNVTLSCEQNLNHDAMYWYRQDPGQGLRLIYYSQIVNDFQKGDIAEGYSVSREKKESFPLTVTSAQKNPTAFYLCASSRVQGDRYGYTFGSGTRLTVV.